These T cell receptor beta chains were read from a single sample in a study of blood T cell repertoires in COVID-19. TCRdb's copy holds only in-frame clones and misses some; the assay was immunoSEQ multiplex PCR. The profile shows some 40,000 clones, about 85% of them singletons. Sequenced input: peripheral blood. Receptors were obtained from a woman of 80 years or more with acute or convalescent COVID-19. The CDR3 runs from the conserved cysteine through the conserved F or W. Each record gives: V gene, clone size, D gene, J gene, CDR3 protein, CDR3 DNA. The D gene is left open where the match is weak. Only part of the rows carry a size: once, few, many, or a class if the clone is expanded.

TRBV9,.,.,TRBJ2-2,CASSVGQGITGELFF,TGTGCCAGCAGCGTTGGGCAGGGAATAACCGGGGAGCTGTTTTTT
TRBV2,.,.,TRBJ1-5,CASTRVGLRQPNQPQHF,TGTGCCAGCACCCGGGTGGGGTTGCGACAGCCCAATCAGCCCCAGCATTTT
TRBV4-3,.,.,TRBJ1-1,CASSQALRNTEAFF,TGCGCCAGCAGCCAAGCGTTGAGAAACACTGAAGCTTTCTTT
TRBV3-1/TRBV3-2,.,.,TRBJ2-1,CASSLLGAYNEQFF,TGTGCCAGCAGCCTTCTGGGGGCTTACAATGAGCAGTTCTTC
TRBV3-1/TRBV3-2,.,TRBD2,TRBJ2-5,CASSQIAGEVKETQYF,TGTGCCAGCAGCCAGATAGCGGGGGAGGTGAAAGAGACCCAGTACTTC
TRBV9,.,.,TRBJ2-5,CASSPRIGGSGWETQYF,TGTGCCAGCAGCCCTAGGATTGGGGGGAGCGGATGGGAGACCCAGTACTTC
TRBV18,.,.,TRBJ2-7,CASSSRAGDYEQYF,TGTGCCAGCTCATCCCGGGCAGGGGACTACGAGCAGTACTTC
TRBV4-1,.,.,TRBJ2-3,CASSPLGQGPSGTRYF,TGCGCCAGCAGCCCCCTTGGGCAGGGTCCCTCCGGAACGCGGTATTTT
TRBV3-1/TRBV3-2,.,.,TRBJ1-2,CASSQETAYGYTF,TGTGCCAGCAGCCAAGAAACAGCCTATGGCTACACCTTC
TRBV28,.,TRBD1,TRBJ2-2,CASSRDRPNTGELFF,TGTGCCAGCAGCCGGGACAGGCCGAACACCGGGGAGCTGTTTTTT
TRBV7-2,.,TRBD1,TRBJ1-4,CASSFRQGSTNEKLFF,TGTGCCAGCAGCTTTCGACAGGGGTCAACTAATGAAAAACTGTTTTTT
TRBV19,.,TRBD1,TRBJ2-2,CASTGQGTGELFF,TGTGCCAGCACGGGACAGGGGACCGGGGAGCTGTTTTTT
TRBV5-1,.,.,TRBJ2-1,CASSLGQSSYNEQFF,TGCGCCAGCAGCTTGGGACAGAGCTCCTACAATGAGCAGTTCTTC
TRBV6-5,.,TRBD1,TRBJ2-7,CASTGQPLYEQYF,TGTGCCAGTACGGGACAGCCACTCTACGAGCAGTACTTC
TRBV19,once,.,TRBJ2-4,CASRNPRTEALGNIQYF,TGTGCCAGTAGGAACCCTAGGACTGAAGCTCTGGGGAACATTCAGTACTTC
TRBV19,.,TRBD2,TRBJ2-3,CASSKGTITSTDTQYF,TGTGCCAGTAGTAAGGGGACTATTACTAGCACAGATACGCAGTATTTT
TRBV12-5,.,.,TRBJ1-4,CASARVEEKLFF,TGTGCTAGTGCCAGGGTGGAGGAAAAACTGTTTTTT
TRBV27,.,.,TRBJ1-1,CASSLERGFVAFF,TGTGCCAGCAGTTTAGAGAGGGGGTTTGTAGCTTTCTTT
TRBV6-2/TRBV6-3,.,.,TRBJ1-2,CASSQRTGGRQTGYTF,TGTGCCAGCAGCCAAAGGACCGGAGGACGGCAAACTGGCTACACCTTC
TRBV4-2,.,.,TRBJ1-1,CASSQRTYAGEAFF,TGTGCCAGCAGCCAAAGGACTTACGCAGGTGAGGCTTTCTTT
TRBV6-2/TRBV6-3,.,.,TRBJ1-5,CASSPRRGSNQPQHF,TGTGCCAGCAGCCCGCGCAGGGGAAGCAATCAGCCCCAGCATTTT
TRBV6-5,.,TRBD2,TRBJ2-3,CASSYPSAGDTQYF,TGTGCCAGCAGTTACCCCTCAGCGGGGGATACGCAGTATTTT
TRBV19,once,.,TRBJ1-1,CASSQATLNTEAFF,TGTGCCAGTAGCCAAGCAACCCTGAACACTGAAGCTTTCTTT
TRBV3-1/TRBV3-2,.,TRBD1,TRBJ1-2,CASSQWTGVGYTF,TGTGCCAGCAGCCAATGGACAGGGGTTGGCTACACCTTC
TRBV7-2,.,TRBD2,TRBJ2-3,CASSTGLAGLADTQYF,TGTGCCAGCAGCACGGGACTAGCGGGCCTCGCAGATACGCAGTATTTT
TRBV12-3/TRBV12-4,.,TRBD1,TRBJ2-7,CASSATGSEQYF,TGTGCCAGCAGCGCGACAGGGTCCGAGCAGTACTTC
TRBV2,few,.,TRBJ1-6,CASSEDGGGDSPLHF,TGTGCCAGCAGTGAAGATGGGGGAGGCGATTCACCCCTCCACTTT
TRBV14,.,.,TRBJ1-2,CASSQARGPVGYTF,TGTGCCAGCAGCCAAGCCCGGGGTCCAGTCGGCTACACCTTC
TRBV27,.,.,TRBJ1-6,CASSSGAPRGSPLHF,TGTGCCAGCAGTTCCGGTGCCCCGAGAGGATCACCCCTCCACTTT
TRBV27,.,TRBD1,TRBJ1-5,CASSPWVTGGNQPQHF,TGTGCCAGCAGTCCATGGGTGACAGGGGGCAATCAGCCCCAGCATTTT
TRBV6-4,.,TRBD1,TRBJ1-1,CASSKTGVTEAFF,TGTGCCAGCAGTAAAACAGGGGTCACTGAAGCTTTCTTT
TRBV4-2,few,TRBD1,TRBJ1-2,CASSQDDRGGNYGYTF,TGTGCCAGCAGCCAAGATGACAGGGGAGGTAACTATGGCTACACCTTC
TRBV5-5,once,TRBD1,TRBJ1-2,CASSPRQGAYGYTF,TGTGCCAGCAGCCCTAGACAGGGAGCCTATGGCTACACCTTC
TRBV7-2,.,.,TRBJ1-1,CASTWGGAVTEAFF,TGTGCCAGCACCTGGGGGGGGGCGGTCACTGAAGCTTTCTTT
TRBV6-5,.,TRBD1,TRBJ2-7,CASSYNRGRYEQYF,TGTGCCAGCAGTTACAACAGGGGGCGTTACGAGCAGTACTTC
TRBV27,.,TRBD1,TRBJ2-2,CASSLSPDRATGELFF,TGTGCCAGCAGTTTATCGCCCGACAGGGCCACCGGGGAGCTGTTTTTT
TRBV6-5,few,.,TRBJ2-3,CATDGESTDTQYF,TGTGCCACCGACGGGGAGAGCACAGATACGCAGTATTTT
TRBV15,.,.,TRBJ1-5,CATSGGTVENQPQHF,TGTGCCACCAGCGGGGGGACGGTGGAGAATCAGCCCCAGCATTTT
TRBV14,once,.,TRBJ2-7,CASSQGFSGLKPYF,TGTGCCAGCAGCCAAGGGTTCTCAGGGTTAAAGCCGTACTTC
TRBV24-1,.,TRBD1,TRBJ2-3,CATSEGTGTPADTQYF,TGTGCCACCAGTGAAGGGACAGGGACCCCAGCAGATACGCAGTATTTT
TRBV2,.,.,TRBJ2-3,CASSEARGWSTDTQYF,TGTGCCAGCAGTGAAGCGCGTGGTTGGAGCACAGATACGCAGTATTTT
TRBV1,.,.,TRBJ2-7,CTSGPSGRAYEQYF,TGCACCAGCGGGCCCTCCGGGCGGGCCTACGAGCAGTACTTC
TRBV7-9,.,.,TRBJ1-2,CASSSFSYGYTF,TGTGCCAGCAGTTCTTTTAGCTATGGCTACACCTTC
TRBV5-5,.,TRBD1,TRBJ1-6,CASSHRNTGGNSPLHF,TGTGCCAGCAGCCACAGGAATACAGGGGGGAATTCACCCCTCCACTTT
TRBV3-1/TRBV3-2,once,.,TRBJ2-3,CASRRQPSTDTQYF,TGTGCCAGCAGGCGACAGCCTAGCACAGATACGCAGTATTTT
TRBV5-1,.,.,TRBJ2-6,CASSIGGRAAVLTF,TGCGCCAGCAGCATAGGAGGGCGGGCGGCCGTCCTGACTTTC
TRBV10-1,.,.,TRBJ2-2,CASSAETDSPNTGELFF,TGCGCCAGCAGCGCGGAAACAGACAGCCCAAACACCGGGGAGCTGTTTTTT
TRBV6-5,.,.,TRBJ2-7,CATRQDYEQYF,TGTGCCACCAGACAGGACTACGAGCAGTACTTC
TRBV6-5,once,.,TRBJ1-6,CASSYSENSPLHF,TGTGCCAGCAGTTACTCGGAGAATTCACCCCTCCACTTT
TRBV30,few,TRBD2,TRBJ2-1,CAWEVAGPYNEQFF,TGTGCCTGGGAGGTAGCGGGGCCCTACAATGAGCAGTTCTTC
TRBV19,.,.,TRBJ1-5,CASTDPGLPQHF,TGTGCCAGCACGGACCCTGGACTGCCCCAGCATTTT
TRBV4-2,once,.,TRBJ1-1,CASSQDTQGMGRNTEAFF,TGTGCCAGCAGCCAAGATACCCAGGGTATGGGAAGAAACACTGAAGCTTTCTTT
TRBV27,.,.,TRBJ2-3,CASSLSRGSQTQYF,TGTGCCAGCAGTTTATCGAGGGGGTCTCAAACGCAGTATTTT
TRBV3-1/TRBV3-2,.,TRBD2,TRBJ2-1,CASSRTSGGAFYNEQFF,TGTGCCAGCAGCCGGACTAGCGGGGGGGCTTTCTACAATGAGCAGTTCTTC
TRBV19,.,.,TRBJ1-2,CASSSSGRPNYGYTF,TGTGCCAGTAGTAGCTCCGGGAGACCTAACTATGGCTACACCTTC
TRBV5-1,.,TRBD1,TRBJ1-2,CASSAGGGYTF,TGCGCCAGCAGCGCAGGGGGCGGCTACACCTTC
TRBV3-1/TRBV3-2,.,TRBD2,TRBJ2-2,CASSLRRAGRALHTGELFF,TGTGCCAGCAGCCTAAGACGGGCAGGGAGGGCCCTCCACACCGGGGAGCTGTTTTTT
TRBV3-1/TRBV3-2,.,.,TRBJ1-4,CASSRQATNEKLFF,TGTGCCAGCAGCCGACAAGCAACTAATGAAAAACTGTTTTTT
TRBV2,.,TRBD2,TRBJ2-1,CASSEIGGSYNEQFF,TGTGCCAGCAGTGAGATCGGGGGGTCCTACAATGAGCAGTTCTTC
TRBV23-1,.,.,TRBJ2-7,CASSRTTPCEQYF,TGCGCCAGCAGCCGGACTACCCCTTGCGAGCAGTACTTC